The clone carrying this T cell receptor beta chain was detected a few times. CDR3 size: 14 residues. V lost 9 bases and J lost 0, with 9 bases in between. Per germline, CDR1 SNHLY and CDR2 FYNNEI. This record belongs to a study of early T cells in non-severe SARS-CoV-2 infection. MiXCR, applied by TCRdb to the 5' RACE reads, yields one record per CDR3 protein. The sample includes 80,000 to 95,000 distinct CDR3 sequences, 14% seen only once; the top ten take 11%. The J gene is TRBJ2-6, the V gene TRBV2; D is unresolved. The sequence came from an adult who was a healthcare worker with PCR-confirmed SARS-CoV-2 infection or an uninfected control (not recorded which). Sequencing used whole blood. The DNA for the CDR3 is TGTGCCAGTATTACCCTCTCTGGGGCCAACGTCCTGACTTTC. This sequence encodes CASITLSGANVLTF.